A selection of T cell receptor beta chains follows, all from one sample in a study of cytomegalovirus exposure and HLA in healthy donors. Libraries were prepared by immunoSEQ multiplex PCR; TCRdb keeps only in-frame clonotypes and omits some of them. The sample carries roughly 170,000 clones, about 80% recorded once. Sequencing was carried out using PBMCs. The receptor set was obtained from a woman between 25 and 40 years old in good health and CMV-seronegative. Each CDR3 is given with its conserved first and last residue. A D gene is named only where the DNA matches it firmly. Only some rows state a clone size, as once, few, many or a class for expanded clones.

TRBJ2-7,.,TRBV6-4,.,TGTGCCAGCAGTGACTTAGGGACTTCCTACGAGCAGTACTTC,CASSDLGTSYEQYF
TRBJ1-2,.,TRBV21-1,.,TGTGCCAGCAGCAAAAGGGGGACTAACTATGGCTACACCTTC,CASSKRGTNYGYTF
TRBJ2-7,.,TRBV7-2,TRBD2,TGTGCCAGCCCTGGGCGGGGGAGGGACTACGAGCAGTACTTC,CASPGRGRDYEQYF
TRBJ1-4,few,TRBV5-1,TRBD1,TGCGCCAGCAGCTCTACAGGGGGGACTGATAAACTGTTTTTT,CASSSTGGTDKLFF
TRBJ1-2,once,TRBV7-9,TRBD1,TGTGCCAGCAGCTTAAACTCCAGGGGGGACTCTGGCTACACCTTC,CASSLNSRGDSGYTF
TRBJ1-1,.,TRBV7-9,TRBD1,TGTGCCAGCAGCCCCGGGACAGGGGGTTGGGCCACTGAAGCTTTCTTT,CASSPGTGGWATEAFF
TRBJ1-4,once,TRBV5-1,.,TGCGCCAGCAGCTTGGGGGTGCGGGGGGCCTCTAATGAAAAACTGTTTTTT,CASSLGVRGASNEKLFF
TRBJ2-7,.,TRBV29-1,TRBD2,TGCAGCGCATATGCCGGGGCGGGGAGGGACTACGAGCAGTACTTC,CSAYAGAGRDYEQYF
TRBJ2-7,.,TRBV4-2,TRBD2,TGTGCCAGCAGCCAGGACGTAGCGGGAGGTGACGAGCAGTACTTC,CASSQDVAGGDEQYF
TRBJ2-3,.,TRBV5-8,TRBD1,TGTGCCAGCAGCTCCTGGACAGGGCCTGGAGATACGCAGTATTTT,CASSSWTGPGDTQYF
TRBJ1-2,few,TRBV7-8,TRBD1,TGTGCCAGCAGCTTGGGACAGGGGGCTTATGGCTACACCTTC,CASSLGQGAYGYTF
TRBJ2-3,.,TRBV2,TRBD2,TGTGCCAGCAGTGTCGGCGGGAGTGGTAAGGATACGCAGTATTTT,CASSVGGSGKDTQYF
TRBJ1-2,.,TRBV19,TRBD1,TGTGCCAGTAGTATAGTGACAGGGTCTGGCTACACCTTC,CASSIVTGSGYTF
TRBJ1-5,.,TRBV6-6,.,TGTGCCAGCGCGGAGAGCAATCAGCCCCAGCATTTT,CASAESNQPQHF
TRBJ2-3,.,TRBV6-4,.,TGTGCCAGCAGTGGGGGAGGAACTAGCACAGATACGCAGTATTTT,CASSGGGTSTDTQYF
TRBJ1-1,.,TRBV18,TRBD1,TGTGCCAGCTCACCCCCCAGGGACAGGAACACTGAAGCTTTCTTT,CASSPPRDRNTEAFF
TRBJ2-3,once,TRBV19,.,TGTGCCAGTAATCGGGGCACAGATACGCAGTATTTT,CASNRGTDTQYF
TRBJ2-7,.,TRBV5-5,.,TGTGCCAGCAGCTTGGGCGGGGGCGTAGCCTACGAGCAGTACTTC,CASSLGGGVAYEQYF
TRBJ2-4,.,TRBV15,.,TGTGCCACCAGCAGCCTGAAACTAGAGGCCAAAAACATTCAGTACTTC,CATSSLKLEAKNIQYF
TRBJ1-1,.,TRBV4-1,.,TGCGCCAGCAGCCAAGAACCGACCGAGACAGTCGAAACTTTCTTT,CASSQEPTETVETFF
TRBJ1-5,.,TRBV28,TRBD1,TGTGCCAGCAATTTCCAGGGGGCTTTCAATCAGCCCCAGCATTTT,CASNFQGAFNQPQHF
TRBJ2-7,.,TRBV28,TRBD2,TGTGCCACCCGGGGAGGGGAAGGCTACGAGCAGTACTTC,CATRGGEGYEQYF
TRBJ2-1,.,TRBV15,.,TGTGCCACCAGCAATGGGAGAGGGAACCTACCGGCCTACAATGAGCAGTTCTTC,CATSNGRGNLPAYNEQFF
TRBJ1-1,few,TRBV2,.,TGTGCCAGCGCGAGAGACACTGAAGCTTTCTTT,CASARDTEAFF
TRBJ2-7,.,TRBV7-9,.,TGTTCCAGCAGCTTATGGGGGGACAGCTTCGAGCAGTACTTC,CSSSLWGDSFEQYF
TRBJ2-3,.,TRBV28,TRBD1,TGTGCCACCGGGACAGGGGGCGCAAGCACAGATACGCAGTATTTT,CATGTGGASTDTQYF
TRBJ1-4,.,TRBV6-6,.,TGTGCCAGCAGTTACTCCTCAGGGGCAACTAATGAAAAACTGTTTTTT,CASSYSSGATNEKLFF
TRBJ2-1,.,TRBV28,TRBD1,TGTGCCAGCAGCGTGACAGGGTTCCCGAACAATGAGCAGTTCTTC,CASSVTGFPNNEQFF
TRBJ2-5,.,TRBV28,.,TGTGCCAGCAGTTTGAGGGAGGTTCGCGAGACCCAGTACTTC,CASSLREVRETQYF
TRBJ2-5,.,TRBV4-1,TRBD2,TGCGCCAGCAGCCGGGGACTAGCGGGCCGGGAGACCCAGTACTTC,CASSRGLAGRETQYF
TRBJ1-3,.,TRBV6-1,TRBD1,TGTGCCAGCAAAACGGGACAGGGGGTTTACACCATATATTTT,CASKTGQGVYTIYF
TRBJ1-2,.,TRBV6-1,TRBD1,TGTGCCAGCAGTGAAGCGAGACAGGGGGACTATGGCTACACCTTC,CASSEARQGDYGYTF
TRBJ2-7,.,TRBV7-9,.,TGTTCCAGCAGCTCGGCTGGGCCAAACGAGCAGTACTTC,CSSSSAGPNEQYF
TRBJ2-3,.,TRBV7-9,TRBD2,TGTGCCAGCAGCTTAGATCAAGCGGGAGCAGATACGCAGTATTTT,CASSLDQAGADTQYF
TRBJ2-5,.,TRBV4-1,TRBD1,TGCGCCAGCAGCCAAGGGACAGGCGGAACCCAAGAGACCCAGTACTTC,CASSQGTGGTQETQYF
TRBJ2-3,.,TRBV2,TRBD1,TGTGCCAGCAGCCCGCCGGGACAGAGGCGCACAGATACGCAGTATTTT,CASSPPGQRRTDTQYF
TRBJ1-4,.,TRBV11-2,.,TGTGCCAGCAGCTTAGTCGGGATTGTGGGGGAAAAACTGTTTTTT,CASSLVGIVGEKLFF
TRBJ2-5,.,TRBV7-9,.,TGTGCCAGCAGCTTAGGCAGGGGATACCAAGAGACCCAGTACTTC,CASSLGRGYQETQYF
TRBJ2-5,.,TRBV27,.,TGTGCCAGCAGGCGTCGGCGGGACCAAGAGACCCAGTACTTC,CASRRRRDQETQYF
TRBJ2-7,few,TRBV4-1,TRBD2,TGCGCCAGCAGCCAAGAGGGAGCGGGAGCTGCTCCGCAGTACTTC,CASSQEGAGAAPQYF
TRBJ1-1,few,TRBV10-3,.,TGTGCCATCGGGGGGGGCACTGAAGCTTTCTTT,CAIGGGTEAFF
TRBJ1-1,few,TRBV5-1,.,TGCGCCAGCAGCTTGGCCTTGGCCTTTATGAACACTGAAGCTTTCTTT,CASSLALAFMNTEAFF
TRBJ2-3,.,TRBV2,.,TGTGCCAGCAGGGGGGGGGCCTTCACAGATACGCAGTATTTT,CASRGGAFTDTQYF
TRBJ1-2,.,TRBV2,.,TGTGCCAGCAGTGAAAACGGACTCCGGCGTGGCTACACCTTC,CASSENGLRRGYTF
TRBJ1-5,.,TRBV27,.,TGTGCCAGCAGTTTAGGGGGGTGGGGCAATCAGCCCCAGCATTTT,CASSLGGWGNQPQHF
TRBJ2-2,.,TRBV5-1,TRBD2,TGCGCCAGCAGCCCACGGACTAGCGGGGGAGGCACCGGGGAGCTGTTTTTT,CASSPRTSGGGTGELFF
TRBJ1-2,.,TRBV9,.,TGTGCCAGCAGACAGTTCTACTATGGCTACACCTTC,CASRQFYYGYTF
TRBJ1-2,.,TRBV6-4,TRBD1,TGTGCCATTCCACTGACAGGGTACTATGGCTACACCTTC,CAIPLTGYYGYTF
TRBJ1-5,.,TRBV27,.,TGTGCCAGCAGGACAGGTTCCAATCAGCCCCAGCATTTT,CASRTGSNQPQHF
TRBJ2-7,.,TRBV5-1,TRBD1,TGCGCCAGCAGCTTGGGTGAGACAGGGTGGACTTACGAGCAGTACTTC,CASSLGETGWTYEQYF
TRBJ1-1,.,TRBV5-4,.,TGTGCCAGCAGCTTCCTCCGGGGAACGATGACTGAAGCTTTCTTT,CASSFLRGTMTEAFF
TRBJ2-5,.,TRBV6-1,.,TGTGCCAGCAGTGAAGATGTAAGCCAGACCCAGTACTTC,CASSEDVSQTQYF
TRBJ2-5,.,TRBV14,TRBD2,TGTGCCAGCAGCCAAGAATGGCTAGCGGGCAGAGAGACCCAGTACTTC,CASSQEWLAGRETQYF
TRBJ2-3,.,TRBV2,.,TGTGCCAGCATAGCGGCGAGTGGAAATACGCAGTATTTT,CASIAASGNTQYF
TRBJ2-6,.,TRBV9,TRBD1,TGTGCCAGCAGTTTATCTGAGGGGGCGGCTGGGGCCAACGGCCTGACTTTC,CASSLSEGAAGANGLTF
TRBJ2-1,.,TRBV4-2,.,TGTGCCAGCAGCCAAGAGTCGGGGGGACAATACAATGAGCAGTTCTTC,CASSQESGGQYNEQFF
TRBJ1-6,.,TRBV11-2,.,TGTGCCAGCAGCTTTATTTACCCCACCGCCCAGGATAATTCACCCCTCCACTTT,CASSFIYPTAQDNSPLHF
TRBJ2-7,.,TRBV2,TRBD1,TGTGCCAGCAGCAGCCTCGGGACAGGGCCCCACGAGCAGTACTTC,CASSSLGTGPHEQYF